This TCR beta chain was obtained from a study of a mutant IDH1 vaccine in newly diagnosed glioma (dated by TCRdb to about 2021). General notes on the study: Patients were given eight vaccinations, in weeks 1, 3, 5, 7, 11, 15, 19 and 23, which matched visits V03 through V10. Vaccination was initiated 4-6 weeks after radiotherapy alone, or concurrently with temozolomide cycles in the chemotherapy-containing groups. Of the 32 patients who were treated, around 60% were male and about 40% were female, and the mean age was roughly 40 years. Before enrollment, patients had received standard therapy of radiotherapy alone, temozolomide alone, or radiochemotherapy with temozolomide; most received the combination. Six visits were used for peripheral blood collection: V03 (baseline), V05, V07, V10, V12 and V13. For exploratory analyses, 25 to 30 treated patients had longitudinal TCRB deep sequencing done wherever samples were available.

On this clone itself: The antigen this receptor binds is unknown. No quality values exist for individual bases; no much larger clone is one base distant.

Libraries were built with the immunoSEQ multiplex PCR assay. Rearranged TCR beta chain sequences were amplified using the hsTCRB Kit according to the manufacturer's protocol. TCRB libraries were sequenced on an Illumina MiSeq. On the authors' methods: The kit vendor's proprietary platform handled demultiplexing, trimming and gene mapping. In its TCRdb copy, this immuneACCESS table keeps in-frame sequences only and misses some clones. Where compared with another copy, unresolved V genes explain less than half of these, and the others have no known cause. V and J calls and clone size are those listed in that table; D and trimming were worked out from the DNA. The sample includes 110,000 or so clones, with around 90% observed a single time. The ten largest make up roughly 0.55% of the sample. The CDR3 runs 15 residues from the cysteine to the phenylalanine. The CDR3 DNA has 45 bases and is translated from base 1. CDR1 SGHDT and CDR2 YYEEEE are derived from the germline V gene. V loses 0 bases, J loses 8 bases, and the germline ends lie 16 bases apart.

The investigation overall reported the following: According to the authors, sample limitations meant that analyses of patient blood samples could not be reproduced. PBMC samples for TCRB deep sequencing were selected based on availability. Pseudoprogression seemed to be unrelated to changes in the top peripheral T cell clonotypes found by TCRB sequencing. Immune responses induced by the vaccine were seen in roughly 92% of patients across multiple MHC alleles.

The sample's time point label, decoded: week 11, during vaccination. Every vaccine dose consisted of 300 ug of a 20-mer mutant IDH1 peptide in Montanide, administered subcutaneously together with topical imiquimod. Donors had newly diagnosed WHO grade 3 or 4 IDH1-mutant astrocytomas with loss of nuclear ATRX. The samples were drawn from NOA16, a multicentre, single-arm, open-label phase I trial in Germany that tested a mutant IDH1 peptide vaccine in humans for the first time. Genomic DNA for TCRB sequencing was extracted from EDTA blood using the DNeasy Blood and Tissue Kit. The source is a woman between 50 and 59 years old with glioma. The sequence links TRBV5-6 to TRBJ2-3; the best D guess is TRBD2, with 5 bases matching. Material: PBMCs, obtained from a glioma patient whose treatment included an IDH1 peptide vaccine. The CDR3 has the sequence CASSLANIWAGTQYF. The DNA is TGTGCCAGCAGCTTGGCAAATATCTGGGCGGGTACGCAGTATTTT.